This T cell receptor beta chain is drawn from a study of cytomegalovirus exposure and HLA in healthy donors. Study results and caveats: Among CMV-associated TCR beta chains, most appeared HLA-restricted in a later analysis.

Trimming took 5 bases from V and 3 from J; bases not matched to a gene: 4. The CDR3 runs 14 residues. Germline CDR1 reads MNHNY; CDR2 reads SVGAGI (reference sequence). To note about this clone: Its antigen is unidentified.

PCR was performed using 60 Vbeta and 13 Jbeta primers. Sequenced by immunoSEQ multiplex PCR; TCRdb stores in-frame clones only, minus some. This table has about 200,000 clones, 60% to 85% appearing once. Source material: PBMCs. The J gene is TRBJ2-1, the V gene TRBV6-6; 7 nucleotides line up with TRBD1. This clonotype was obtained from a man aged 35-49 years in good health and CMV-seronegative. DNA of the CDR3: TGTGCCAGCAGTCCAGACAGGGTCTACAATGAGCAGTTCTTC. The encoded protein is CASSPDRVYNEQFF.